The rows below give T cell receptor beta chains drawn from one sample of a study of cytomegalovirus exposure and HLA in healthy donors. The assay was immunoSEQ multiplex PCR, and TCRdb's table has in-frame clones only and misses some. Among approximately 220,000 clones listed, 65% to 85% were seen once. Sequencing input: PBMCs. The receptors derive from a woman in her 30s in good health and CMV-seropositive. Both conserved end residues are part of each CDR3. D genes are given only for firm matches.

-	TRBV14	CASSQAPPGANVLTF
-	TRBV5-4	CASSLSRGYGYTF
-	TRBV5-1	CASSLTSPSNYGYTF
-	TRBV7-6	CASSLGTAEETQYF
-	TRBV5-3	CARSFKDTANNYGYTF
TRBD2	TRBV27	CASSPQTTSGMSYEQYF
-	TRBV9	CASSVGGTGNTIYF
-	TRBV4-1	CASSRPLQAPSTDTQYF
-	TRBV6-1	CATFDSYEQYF
TRBD2	TRBV7-9	CATPPPAGVEQFF
-	TRBV11-2	CASSLSYDDSYEQYF
-	TRBV6-5	CASRNRDVGKAFF
TRBD2	TRBV6-1	CASSDLRLALGTDTQYF
-	TRBV29-1	CSVGSGDEQFF
TRBD2	TRBV4-1	CASSHGVLAGARRETQYF
TRBD1	TRBV5-1	CASSASTGVNQPQHF
-	TRBV7-9	CASSFFGHPGHEQYF
-	TRBV27	CASSRSRPGNTIYF
-	TRBV29-1	CSVYLGSYEQYF
-	TRBV6-1	CASGTLAIAKNIQYF
-	TRBV6-1	CASSERTRVSNQPQHF
-	TRBV28	CASSHYKVNTEAFF
-	TRBV18	CASSILGGSYEQYF
TRBD1	TRBV7-2	CASRHGTGSYNEQFF
-	TRBV28	CASRTGTPPYEQYF
-	TRBV30	CAWRGKELAGNEKLFF